A selection of T cell receptor beta chains follows, all from one sample in a study of shared clonotypes between healthy human individuals. Using immunoSEQ multiplex PCR, the repertoire was profiled, and TCRdb retains in-frame clones only, with some absent. The sample includes roughly 500,000 clones, 79% of them seen just once. Sequencing used PBMCs. These receptors all come from a woman aged 40-49 years in good health. Some clones in this sample may be carry-over from other donors' samples. CDR3s include the opening cysteine and the closing phenylalanine or tryptophan. A D gene is named only where the DNA matches it firmly. Only some rows state a clone size, as once, few, many or a class for expanded clones.

V gene: TRBV29-1; clone size: many; D gene: TRBD1; J gene: TRBJ2-7; CDR3 DNA: TGCAGCGCGGAAAGGACAGGGAAGAGCCCCTACGAGCAGTACTTC; CDR3 protein: CSAERTGKSPYEQYF
V gene: TRBV7-9; clone size: -; D gene: -; J gene: TRBJ2-7; CDR3 DNA: TGTGCCAGCAGCCGAAGCGAGTCCTCCTCCTACGAGCAGTACTTC; CDR3 protein: CASSRSESSSYEQYF
V gene: TRBV28; clone size: -; D gene: -; J gene: TRBJ2-5; CDR3 DNA: TGTGCCAGCAGTCTAGGGGCCTGGGCCCAGTACTTC; CDR3 protein: CASSLGAWAQYF
V gene: TRBV7-3; clone size: few; D gene: TRBD2; J gene: TRBJ2-1; CDR3 DNA: TGTGCCAGCAGCTTAAACAGCGGGAGTCGGAATGAGCAGTTCTTC; CDR3 protein: CASSLNSGSRNEQFF
V gene: TRBV10-3; clone size: once; D gene: -; J gene: TRBJ2-2; CDR3 DNA: TGTGCCATCAGTGAGCTACTCCCCCAATCGGGCGGGGAGCTGTTTTTT; CDR3 protein: CAISELLPQSGGELFF
V gene: TRBV28; clone size: -; D gene: -; J gene: TRBJ1-1; CDR3 DNA: TGTGCCAGCAGTTTAGGGAGGGGCGCGGGTACTGAAGCTTTCTTT; CDR3 protein: CASSLGRGAGTEAFF
V gene: TRBV10-3; clone size: -; D gene: -; J gene: TRBJ2-2; CDR3 DNA: TGTGCCATCAGGAGGGGTAGCGGGAACACCGGGGAGCTGTTTTTT; CDR3 protein: CAIRRGSGNTGELFF
V gene: TRBV28; clone size: -; D gene: TRBD1; J gene: TRBJ1-4; CDR3 DNA: TGTGCCAGCAGGGAATCCTGGGGACAGGGGGATGAAAAACTGTTTTTT; CDR3 protein: CASRESWGQGDEKLFF
V gene: TRBV19; clone size: -; D gene: TRBD2; J gene: TRBJ2-5; CDR3 DNA: TGTGCCAGTAGTATTGATAGCGGGAGTAGTGAGACCCAGTACTTC; CDR3 protein: CASSIDSGSSETQYF
V gene: TRBV19; clone size: -; D gene: -; J gene: TRBJ2-7; CDR3 DNA: TGTGCCAGTCGGGACGGCATAAACTACGAGCAGTACTTC; CDR3 protein: CASRDGINYEQYF
V gene: TRBV27; clone size: -; D gene: TRBD1; J gene: TRBJ1-2; CDR3 DNA: TGTGCCAGCAGTTTCCTCGGACAGGGGGCGGTCTATGGCTACACCTTC; CDR3 protein: CASSFLGQGAVYGYTF